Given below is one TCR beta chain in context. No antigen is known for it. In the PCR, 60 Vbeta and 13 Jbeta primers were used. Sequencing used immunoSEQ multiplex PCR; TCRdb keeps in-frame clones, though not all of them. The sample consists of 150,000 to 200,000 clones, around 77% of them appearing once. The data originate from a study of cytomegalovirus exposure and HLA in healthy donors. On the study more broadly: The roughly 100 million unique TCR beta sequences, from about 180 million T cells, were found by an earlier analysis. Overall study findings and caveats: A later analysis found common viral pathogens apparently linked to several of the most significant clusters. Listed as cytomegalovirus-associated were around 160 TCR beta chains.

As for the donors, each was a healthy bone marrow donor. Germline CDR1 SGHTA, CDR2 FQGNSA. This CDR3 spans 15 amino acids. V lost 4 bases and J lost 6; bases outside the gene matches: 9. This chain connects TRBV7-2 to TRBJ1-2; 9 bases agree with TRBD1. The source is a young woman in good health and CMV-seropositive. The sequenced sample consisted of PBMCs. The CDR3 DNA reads TGTGCCAGCAGCTCGCGGACAGGGGTCGGACATGGCTACACCTTC. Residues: CASSSRTGVGHGYTF.